The clone carrying this T cell receptor beta chain has a handful of counts. Its antigen is undetermined. The length of the CDR3 is 14 residues. The ends lost 4 bases at V and 6 bases at J; junction bases unmatched: 7. Germline V gene sequence: CDR1 MNHEY, CDR2 SVGAGI. Prepared libraries of TCR beta cDNA carried unique molecular identifiers. In TCRdb, the PCR reads were re-called with MiXCR into one record per CDR3 protein. This table holds roughly 700,000 distinct CDR3 sequences, less than 35% found once. This entry comes from a study of post-analysis software for immune sequencing data. Overall study: Progressive-relapsing, secondary progressive and relapsing-remitting multiple sclerosis were among the disease courses included. Study-wide results and caveats: Multiple sclerosis was associated with a significant reduction in normalized Chao1 diversity relative to controls. Strong co-clustering by F measure was evident for samples that had been prepared in the same batch. In patients, TRBV5-6, TRBV5-1 and TRBV20-1 belonged to roughly five TRBV segments found more frequently than in controls.

Sequencing used blood. This sequence originates from a girl aged 10 to 17 with multiple sclerosis. This chain connects TRBV6-5 to TRBJ1-2, with 8 nucleotides matching TRBD1. The CDR3 loop is CASSSGTGTHGYTF. For the CDR3, the DNA is TGTGCCAGCAGTTCCGGGACAGGAACCCATGGCTACACCTTC.